The 2 T cell receptor beta chains in this list originate from one sample, sequenced in a study of shared clonotypes between healthy human individuals. Assay: immunoSEQ multiplex PCR; the TCRdb copy retains only in-frame clones and omits some. The sample shows 2 million to 3 million clones, under 95% of them seen only once. Material for sequencing was naive CD4+ T cells from PBMCs. As to subset: CD45RA+ positively selected. The receptors come from a man aged 18 to 30 in good health. Some clones in this sample may be carry-over from other donors' samples.

Notes on this clone: At the DNA level, this CDR3 is encoded by other sequences in the same sample as well. The V call is TRBV5-1, the J call TRBJ2-7, with D maybe TRBD2 (6 bases). The CDR3 totals 14 residues. V lost 2 bases and J 1 base, leaving 10 bases between the germline ends. Germline-derived CDR1 and CDR2 are SGHRS and YFSETQ. CDR3 region: CASSLAGLSYEQYF. The CDR3 DNA reads TGCGCCAGCAGCTTAGCGGGTCTGTCCTACGAGCAGTACTTC.

The chain links TRBV5-4 to TRBJ1-1, with D hard to call. CDR3 length: 14 residues. Trimming left V 0 bases short and J 5 bases short, with 11 bases between. Germline V lookup: CDR1 SGHNT, CDR2 YYREEE (reference sequence). CDR3 in amino acids: CASSLGGRRTEAFF. CDR3 nucleotides: TGTGCCAGCAGCTTGGGCGGGAGGAGGACTGAAGCTTTCTTT.